This entry lists 29 T cell receptor beta chains sequenced from one sample in a study of blood T cell repertoires in COVID-19. TCRdb's copy holds only in-frame clones and misses some; the assay was immunoSEQ multiplex PCR. The sample consists of some 45,000 clones, 87% of them appearing once. The specimen sequenced was peripheral blood. The receptors were gathered from a man in his sixties with active COVID-19.

The chain employs TRBV2 and TRBJ2-3, with D possibly TRBD1 on 6 matching bases. V lost 6 bases, J lost 5 bases, and 18 bases lay in between. Germline CDR1 and CDR2: SNHLY and FYNNEI. This CDR3 spans 15 amino acids. CDR3 bases: TGTGCCAGCAGCAATACCCCCAGGGGCGTAGATACGCAGTATTTT. Translation: CASSNTPRGVDTQYF.

The chain joins TRBV29-1 to TRBJ1-2, with 7 bases that match TRBD1. The CDR3 runs to 13 residues. Germline values: CDR1 SQVTM, CDR2 ANQGSEA. The ends lost 6 bases at V and 7 bases at J; junction bases unmatched: 11. This chain's CDR3 is CSVPNTGDGGYTF. In DNA, the CDR3 is TGCAGCGTCCCCAATACAGGGGATGGTGGCTACACCTTC.

The chain uses TRBV10-3 and TRBJ1-6, with unresolved D. V lost 5 bases, J lost 7 bases, and 12 bases lay in between. The germline CDR1 and CDR2 sequences are ENHRY and SYGVKD. CDR3 length equals 14 residues. In DNA, the CDR3 is TGTGCCATCAGTTACGAGGAAACAAATTCACCCCTCCACTTT. It yields the protein CAISYEETNSPLHF.

The gene calls are TRBV6-1 and TRBJ1-3; the match to TRBD1 covers 7 bases. V shed 6 bases and J 0 bases; nucleotides not matched to a gene: 11. This CDR3 is built from 17 residues. In germline, CDR1 is MNHNS, CDR2 SASEGT. CDR3 in DNA: TGTGCCAGCAGGGAACGACAGGGAATTTCCTCTGGAAACACCATATATTTT. Translated: CASRERQGISSGNTIYF.

This clone was counted a few times. The chain has TRBV3-1 (or the pseudogene TRBV3-2) and TRBJ2-7; 10 bases match TRBD1. The V gene end was trimmed by 6 bases and the J gene end by 3 bases; junction bases not matched to a gene: 8. The CDR3 is 15 residues long. Germline V gene sequence: CDR1 LGHDT, CDR2 YNNKEL (reference sequence). DNA for the CDR3: TGTGCCAGCAGTCCCCGGCGGGACAGGGGCTACGAGCAGTACTTC. This sequence encodes CASSPRRDRGYEQYF.

The chain couples TRBV24-1 to TRBJ2-7; 10 nucleotides agree with TRBD1. V lost 5 bases to trimming and J lost 0 bases; unmatched junction nucleotides: 15. Germline CDR1 is KGHDR and CDR2 is SFDVKD. There are 19 residues in the CDR3. CDR3 nucleotides: TGTGCCACCAGTGTCGCCCCCGGGACAGGGGCCCGTTCCTCCTACGAGCAGTACTTC. The encoded protein is CATSVAPGTGARSSYEQYF.

This rearrangement joins TRBV18 to TRBJ2-2; D unresolved. V lost 3 bases to trimming and J lost 0 bases, with 5 bases between them. Germline CDR1 KGHSH, CDR2 LQKENI. This CDR3 contains 14 residues. The CDR3 DNA is TGTGCCAGCTCACCGGGCGCGAACACCGGGGAGCTGTTTTTT. Encoded protein: CASSPGANTGELFF.

The genes are TRBV2 and TRBJ2-7; D call uncertain. The V gene's germline CDR1 is SNHLY and CDR2 FYNNEI. With 3 bases removed from V and 4 bases from J, the gap between germline ends came to 10 bases. The CDR3 totals 13 residues. CDR3 sequence: CASSDYLTYEQYF. The CDR3 coding sequence is TGTGCCAGCAGTGATTATTTGACATACGAGCAGTACTTC. The whole variable domain, filled in from reference TRBV2 and TRBJ2-7, reads EPEVTQTPSHQVTQMGQEVILRCVPISNHLYFYWYRQILGQKVEFLVSFYNNEISEKSEIFDDQFSVERPDGSNFTLKIRSTKLEDSAMYFCASSDYLTYEQYFGPGTRLTVT.

This clone appeared once. The J gene is TRBJ2-1, the V gene TRBV2; the D gene is possibly TRBD2 (6 bases). This CDR3 has 14 residues. Germline values: CDR1 SNHLY, CDR2 FYNNEI. The V end was cut by 6 bases, the J end by 9 bases, with 18 bases between. The CDR3 nucleotides are TGTGCCAGCAGGGACTATAGCGACGTGGGTGAGCAGTTCTTC. Protein sequence: CASRDYSDVGEQFF.

This rearrangement joins TRBV5-4 to TRBJ1-4; perhaps TRBD1 as D (6 bases). With 0 bases removed from V and 4 bases from J, the gap between germline ends came to 10 bases. The CDR3 loop spans 15 amino acids. In germline, CDR1 is SGHNT, CDR2 YYREEE (reference sequence). CDR3 DNA: TGTGCCAGCAGCTTGGGGACAGCATATAATGAAAAACTGTTTTTT. This gives the protein CASSLGTAYNEKLFF. The full variable domain, with the rest looked up from reference TRBV5-4 and TRBJ1-4, is ETGVTQSPTHLIKTRGQQVTLRCSSQSGHNTVSWYQQALGQGPQFIFQYYREEENGRGNFPPRFSGLQFPNYSSELNVNALELDDSALYLCASSLGTAYNEKLFFGSGTQLSVL.

The V and J genes are TRBV9 and TRBJ2-7; 9 bases map to TRBD2. The germline gives CDR1 SGDLS, CDR2 YYNGEE. CDR3 size: 14 residues. V gave up 2 bases and J gave up 4 bases; unmatched junction bases: 4. The CDR3 is CASSVSSGIYEQYF. DNA of the CDR3: TGTGCCAGCAGCGTTTCTAGCGGGATATACGAGCAGTACTTC.

The chain uses TRBV29-1 and TRBJ2-7; a weak D match, TRBD2 (6 bases). CDR3 length: 14 amino acids. Trimming left V 0 bases short and J 6 bases short, with 15 bases between. CDR1 and CDR2 from the germline V gene are SQVTM and ANQGSEA. For the CDR3, the DNA is TGCAGCGTTGAAGAGACCACTGGAGGGCCCGAGCAGTACTTC. Translated: CSVEETTGGPEQYF.

In DNA, the CDR3 is TGTGCCACCAGTGATTTGAGTGGCGGGAACTCCTACAATGAGCAGTTCTTC. It is translated as CATSDLSGGNSYNEQFF. This sequence joins TRBV24-1 and TRBJ2-1; the D gene is possibly TRBD2 (6 bases). Germline V lookup: CDR1 KGHDR, CDR2 SFDVKD. There are 17 residues in the CDR3. V was trimmed by 0 bases and J by 0 bases, leaving 11 bases between them.

The chain combines TRBV3-1 (or the pseudogene TRBV3-2) with TRBJ2-1; tentatively, D is TRBD2 (5 bases). From germline, CDR1 is LGHDT and CDR2 YNNKEL (reference sequence). The CDR3 totals 15 residues. Between the trimmed V and J ends, which lost 1 base and 4 bases, there was a span of 11 bases. In DNA form, the CDR3 reads TGTGCCAGCAGCCAAGCGGAGGCCCGATACAATGAGCAGTTCTTC. Amino acid sequence: CASSQAEARYNEQFF.

This chain uses TRBV28 with TRBJ1-6, with a possible D match to TRBD1 (6 bases). Germline CDR1 MDHEN, CDR2 SYDVKM. The CDR3 contains 14 residues. V was cut by 6 bases and J by 5 bases, with 11 bases left in between. The CDR3 protein is CASSIRDNNSPLHF. In DNA, the CDR3 is TGTGCCAGCAGCATCCGGGACAATAATTCACCCCTCCACTTT.

The rearrangement links TRBV23-1 to TRBJ1-6; TRBD1 aligns across 8 bases. TRBV23-1 is sorted into the ORF group, with uncertain function. The CDR3 covers 22 residues. The J segment lost 8 bases and the V segment lost 6 bases, leaving 30 bases of the junction unmatched. The CDR3 DNA reads as TGCGCCAGCAGGTTAGAATTCGGGACAGGTGGGGTCGGGGTCGGGGGTGATTCACCCCTCCACTTT. Its translation: CASRLEFGTGGVGVGGDSPLHF.

The chain employs TRBV6-5 and TRBJ1-5; TRBD1 matches at 7 bases. This CDR3 is 13 amino acids long. Trimming at V came to 7 bases and at J to 5 bases, leaving 5 bases not matched to a gene. Germline V gene lookup returns CDR1 MNHEY and CDR2 SVGAGI. CDR3 nucleotide sequence: TGTGCCAGCAACAGGGGCGGCGATCAGCCCCAGCATTTT. Translation: CASNRGGDQPQHF.

The chain joins TRBV28 to TRBJ2-1, with 12 bases fitting TRBD2. The CDR3 loop spans 15 amino acids. V lost 6 bases, J lost 3 bases, and 3 bases stayed unmatched. CDR1 MDHEN and CDR2 SYDVKM come from the germline V gene. CDR3 loop: CASRTSGSNYNEQFF. In nucleotides, the CDR3 is TGTGCCAGCAGGACTAGCGGGAGTAACTACAATGAGCAGTTCTTC. The whole variable domain, filled in from reference TRBV28 and TRBJ2-1, reads DVKVTQSSRYLVKRTGEKVFLECVQDMDHENMFWYRQDPGLGLRLIYFSYDVKMKEKGDIPEGYSVSREKKERFSLILESASTNQTSMYLCASRTSGSNYNEQFFGPGTRLTVL.

This sequence joins TRBV29-1 and TRBJ2-5, with 11 bases matching TRBD2. This CDR3 has 13 residues. In germline, CDR1 is SQVTM, CDR2 ANQGSEA. With 4 bases clipped from V and 6 bases from J, the junction kept 4 bases outside the gene matches. CDR3 loop: CSVASGGMKTQYF. For the CDR3, the DNA is TGCAGCGTTGCTAGCGGGGGGATGAAGACCCAGTACTTC.

The V call is TRBV18, the J call TRBJ1-2, with D possibly matching TRBD1 (5 bases). From germline, CDR1 is KGHSH and CDR2 LQKENI. CDR3 length equals 15 residues. Deletions cut 5 bases from V and 3 bases from J, with 16 bases between. CDR3 sequence: CASSIRTSADYGYTF. The CDR3 nucleotides are TGTGCCAGCTCAATTCGGACATCTGCAGACTATGGCTACACCTTC.

The chain has TRBV30 and TRBJ2-1, with D uncertain. The V end was cut by 0 bases, the J end by 10 bases, with 10 bases between. The germline V gene encodes CDR1 GTSNPN and CDR2 SVGIG (reference sequence). This CDR3 region has 12 residues. CDR3 region: CAWSVSIGEQFF. In DNA form, the CDR3 reads TGTGCCTGGAGTGTATCAATCGGGGAGCAGTTCTTC.

This chain uses TRBV19 with TRBJ1-6; D is ambiguous. The CDR3 loop spans 12 amino acids. V gave up 7 bases and J gave up 9 bases, with 10 bases separating them. Germline-derived CDR1 and CDR2 are LNHDA and SQIVND (reference sequence). CDR3 in amino acids: CASTFGSSPLHF. The CDR3 DNA reads TGTGCCAGTACCTTTGGTAGTTCACCCCTCCACTTT.

The chain has TRBV19 and TRBJ2-4; 10 bases agree with TRBD1. In germline, CDR1 is LNHDA, CDR2 SQIVND (reference sequence). The V segment lost 9 bases and the J segment 7 bases; nucleotides outside the gene matches: 12. The CDR3 consists of 15 residues. CDR3 DNA sequence: TGTGCCAGGCCGTCGAGGGACAGGGGCTGGAACATTCAGTACTTC. Translated: CARPSRDRGWNIQYF.

The chain carries TRBV28 and TRBJ1-1; tentative D call: TRBD1 (5 bases). Germline-derived CDR1 and CDR2 are MDHEN and SYDVKM. With 3 bases removed from V and 5 bases from J, the gap between germline ends came to 13 bases. The length of the CDR3 is 14 residues. DNA of the CDR3: TGTGCCAGCAGTTTTGGGGGGTTCGGAACTGAAGCTTTCTTT. Translated, it gives CASSFGGFGTEAFF.

V usage is TRBV7-9 and J usage is TRBJ2-5, with 7 bases identical to TRBD1. Unmatched junction bases numbered 7, after V lost 4 bases and J lost 2 bases. The CDR3 spans 15 residues. The V gene's germline CDR1 is SEHNR and CDR2 FQNEAQ (reference sequence). The CDR3 DNA reads as TGTGCCAGCAGCTACGGGGACAGAACGCAAGAGACCCAGTACTTC. Protein: CASSYGDRTQETQYF.

V and J are TRBV25-1 and TRBJ2-3; 9 bases line up with TRBD2. The trim removed 6 bases at V and 2 bases at J, leaving 3 bases unmatched. The CDR3 spans 14 residues. Germline V gene lookup returns CDR1 MGHDK and CDR2 SYGVNS. The CDR3, as DNA: TGTGCCAGCAGGAAGCGGGGGGACACAGATACGCAGTATTTT. The encoded protein is CASRKRGDTDTQYF.

This clone was picked up a small number of times. The rearrangement links TRBV6-5 to TRBJ1-1, with D perhaps matching TRBD1 (5 bases). Trimming cost V 5 bases and J 5 bases, with 12 bases left between them. This CDR3 is 13 amino acids long. CDR1 and CDR2 from the germline V gene are MNHEY and SVGAGI. The DNA for the CDR3 is TGTGCCAGCAGTACCGACAGACGGACTGAAGCTTTCTTT. Protein product: CASSTDRRTEAFF.

V is TRBV28 and J is TRBJ2-2; perhaps TRBD2 as D (5 bases). The CDR3 runs 15 residues. Trimming removed 6 bases from V and 5 bases from J, with 16 bases in between. The germline gives CDR1 MDHEN, CDR2 SYDVKM. CDR3 protein: CASRQDYPGTGELFF. The CDR3 nucleotides are TGTGCCAGCAGGCAAGACTACCCCGGTACCGGGGAGCTGTTTTTT.

V gene TRBV6-4 combines with J gene TRBJ1-2; TRBD1 is a possible D gene (6 bases). CDR1 and CDR2 (germline): MRHNA, SNTAGT. This CDR3 contains 18 residues. The V end was cut by 0 bases, the J end by 8 bases, with 25 bases between. In nucleotides, the CDR3 is TGTGCCAGCAGTGACTCGGCGCGCTTACTTGGGGGGGCGCAGGGCTACACCTTC. As protein: CASSDSARLLGGAQGYTF.